This T cell receptor (beta chain) was profiled in a study of T-cell memory formation after mild COVID-19. TCRdb itself ran the 5' RACE reads through MiXCR, one entry per CDR3 protein. In the table there are hundreds of thousands of distinct CDR3 sequences, roughly 18% of which are singletons. The CDR3 is 15 amino acids. Germline V gives CDR1 SEHNR, CDR2 FQNEAQ (reference sequence). V was trimmed by 6 bases and J by 2 bases, leaving 15 bases between them. This clonotype was detected many times. This TCR was recovered from an adult woman who had mild COVID-19 (a few samples of this study predate the infection). Cell type and time point are not known. The sample comprised PBMCs or a T cell subset sorted from them (not recorded which). The chain links TRBV7-9 to TRBJ2-3, with D possibly called TRBD1 or TRBD2 (5 bases each). The CDR3 coding sequence is TGTGCCAGCAGAAGGGACCCCCTCCACACAGATACGCAGTATTTT. This translates into CASRRDPLHTDTQYF.